This TCR beta chain was captured by sequencing in a study of blood T cells in healthy people across ages. A second PCR of about 6 to 11 cycles used a sample-barcoded 5' primer and a J-beta primer mix. Each CDR3 protein gets one entry after TCRdb re-called the 5' RACE reads with MiXCR. The repertoire includes 380,000 or so distinct CDR3 sequences, roughly half of them detected once, and 45% to 60% sits in the top ten. V shed 10 bases and J shed 5 bases, with 26 bases lying between them. The CDR3 covers 16 residues. Per the germline V gene, CDR1 is KGHDR and CDR2 is SFDVKD. The gene calls are TRBV24-1 and TRBJ2-7, with a possible D match to TRBD2 (6 bases). This clonotype was sampled from a man in his 60s in good health. Input material: blood. For the CDR3, the DNA is TGTGCCACAAAAGTGGTTGGGTCTAGCGAGGGAAACGAGCAGTACTTC. It yields the protein CATKVVGSSEGNEQYF.